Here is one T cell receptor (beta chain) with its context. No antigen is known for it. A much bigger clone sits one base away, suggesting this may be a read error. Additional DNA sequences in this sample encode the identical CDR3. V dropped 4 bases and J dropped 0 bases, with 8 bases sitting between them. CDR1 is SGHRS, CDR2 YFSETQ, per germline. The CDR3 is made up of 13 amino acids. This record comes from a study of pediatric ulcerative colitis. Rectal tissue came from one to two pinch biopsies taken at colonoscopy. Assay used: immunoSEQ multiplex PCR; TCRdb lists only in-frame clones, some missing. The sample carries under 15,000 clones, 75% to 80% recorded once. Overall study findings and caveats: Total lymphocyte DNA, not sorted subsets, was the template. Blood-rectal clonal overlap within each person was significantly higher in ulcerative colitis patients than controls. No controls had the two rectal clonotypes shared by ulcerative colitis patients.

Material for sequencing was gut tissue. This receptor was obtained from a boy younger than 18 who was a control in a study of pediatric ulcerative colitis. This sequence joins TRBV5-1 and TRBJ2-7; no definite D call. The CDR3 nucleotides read TGCGCCAGCAGCGGCGGTAGCTCCTACGAGCAGTACTTC. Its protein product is CASSGGSSYEQYF.